The 7 T cell receptor beta chains below come from one sample, sequenced in a study of T cells in Graves' hyperthyroidism and ophthalmopathy. TCR beta CDR3 regions were amplified from RNA transcripts. A first-round RT-PCR of the TCR CDR3 used the HTBI primer set. Via MiXCR, TCRdb re-called the multiplex PCR reads, giving one row per CDR3 protein. The table lists some 620,000 distinct CDR3 sequences, 16% of them singletons. Specimen: blood. Every receptor here comes from a woman in her 30s with Graves' hyperthyroidism.

The CDR3 protein is CASSLRGGDSGYTF. The DNA for the CDR3 is TGTGCCAGCAGTTTGCGTGGGGGCGATAGTGGCTACACCTTC. The chain employs TRBV12-3 or TRBV12-4 and TRBJ1-2, with a tentative D call TRBD1 (6 bases). The CDR3 totals 14 residues. Trimming shortened V by 3 bases and J by 7 bases, and 15 bases separated the two germline ends.

In its sample, this clonotype was seen many times. V is TRBV6-2 or TRBV6-3 and J is TRBJ1-2; no definite D call. Trimming removed 5 bases from V and 2 bases from J, with 9 bases in between. Germline V CDR1 and CDR2: MNHEY, SVGEGT. CDR3 length: 13 residues. DNA of the CDR3: TGTGCCAGCAGTCCTGGACGGAACTATGGCTACACCTTC. Its translation is CASSPGRNYGYTF.

This clonotype showed up just a few times. The rearrangement links TRBV20-1 to TRBJ1-5; a weak D match, TRBD1 (6 bases). V was cut by 6 bases and J by 3 bases, with 12 bases left in between. This CDR3 is built from 13 residues. Per the germline V gene, CDR1 is DFQATT and CDR2 is SNEGSKA (reference sequence). The CDR3 DNA is TGCAGTGCGGCTACAGGGTCCAATCAGCCCCAGCATTTT. Protein product: CSAATGSNQPQHF.

This clonotype was detected many times. The genes are TRBV2 and TRBJ1-4; 11 bases are shared with TRBD1. The ends lost 7 bases at V and 8 bases at J; junction bases unmatched: 6. Germline CDR1 SNHLY, CDR2 FYNNEI. The CDR3 spans 14 residues. The CDR3 DNA reads TGTGCCAGCAAGTCCGGGACAGGGGGAGAAAAACTGTTTTTT. Amino acids: CASKSGTGGEKLFF.

In this sample, this clonotype turned up many times. V is TRBV9 and J is TRBJ2-7; the match to TRBD2 covers 9 bases. The CDR3 sequence is 15 residues long. The trim removed 0 bases at V and 7 bases at J, leaving 8 bases unmatched. Germline V lookup: CDR1 SGDLS, CDR2 YYNGEE. CDR3 region: CASSVEAGGPQEQYF. As DNA, the CDR3 is TGTGCCAGCAGCGTAGAGGCGGGAGGGCCGCAGGAGCAGTACTTC. The whole variable domain, remainder taken from reference TRBV9 and TRBJ2-7, is DSGVTQTPKHLITATGQRVTLRCSPRSGDLSVYWYQQSLDQGLQFLIQYYNGEERAKGNILERFSAQQFPDLHSELNLSSLELGDSALYFCASSVEAGGPQEQYFGPGTRLTVT.

As DNA, the CDR3 is TGTGCCAGCAGCTTAGTCATAGCGGGGGAGCAGTACTTC. This encodes CASSLVIAGEQYF. The chain couples TRBV7-6 to TRBJ2-7; 8 bases align to TRBD2. V gave up 1 base and J gave up 7 bases; unmatched junction bases: 3. This CDR3 is built from 13 residues. Germline values: CDR1 SGHVS, CDR2 FNYEAQ. Full variable domain (rest looked up from reference TRBV7-6 and TRBJ2-7): GAGVSQSPRYKVTKRGQDVALRCDPISGHVSLYWYRQALGQGPEFLTYFNYEAQQDKSGLPNDRFSAERPEGSISTLTIQRTEQRDSAMYRCASSLVIAGEQYFGPGTRLTVT.

This clonotype was found many times. V is TRBV11-2 and J is TRBJ2-3; no firm D call. The V end was cut by 5 bases, the J end by 1 base, with 16 bases between. Germline V gives CDR1 SGHAT, CDR2 FQNNGV. The CDR3 covers 16 residues. CDR3 sequence: CASSPHSLRGTDTQYF. The CDR3 DNA follows: TGTGCCAGCAGCCCACACAGCCTCCGGGGCACAGATACGCAGTATTTT.